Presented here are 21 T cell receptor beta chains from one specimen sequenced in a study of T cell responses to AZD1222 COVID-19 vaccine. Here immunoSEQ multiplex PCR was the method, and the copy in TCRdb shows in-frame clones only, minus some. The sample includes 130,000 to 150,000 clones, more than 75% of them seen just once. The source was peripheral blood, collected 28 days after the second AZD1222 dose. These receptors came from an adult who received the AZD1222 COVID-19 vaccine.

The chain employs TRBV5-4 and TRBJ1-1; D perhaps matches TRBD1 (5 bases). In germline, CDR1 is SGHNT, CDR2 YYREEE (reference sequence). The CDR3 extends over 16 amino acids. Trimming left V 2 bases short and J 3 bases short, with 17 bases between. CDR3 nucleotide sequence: TGTGCCAGCAGCTTTAGGACACGCAGACTGGACACTGAAGCTTTCTTT. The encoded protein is CASSFRTRRLDTEAFF.

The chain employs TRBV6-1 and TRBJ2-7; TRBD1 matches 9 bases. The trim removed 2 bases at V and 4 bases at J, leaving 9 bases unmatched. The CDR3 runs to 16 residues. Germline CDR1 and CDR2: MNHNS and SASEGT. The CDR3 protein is CASSEFGTGGVYEQYF. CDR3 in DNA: TGTGCCAGCAGTGAATTCGGAACAGGGGGCGTTTACGAGCAGTACTTC.

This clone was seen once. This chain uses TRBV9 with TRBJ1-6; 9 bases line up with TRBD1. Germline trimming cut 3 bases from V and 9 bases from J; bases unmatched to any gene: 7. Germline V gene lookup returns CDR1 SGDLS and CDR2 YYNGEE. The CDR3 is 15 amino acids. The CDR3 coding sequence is TGTGCCAGCAGCGGACGACAGGGGGAGAGTTCACCCCTCCACTTT. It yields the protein CASSGRQGESSPLHF.

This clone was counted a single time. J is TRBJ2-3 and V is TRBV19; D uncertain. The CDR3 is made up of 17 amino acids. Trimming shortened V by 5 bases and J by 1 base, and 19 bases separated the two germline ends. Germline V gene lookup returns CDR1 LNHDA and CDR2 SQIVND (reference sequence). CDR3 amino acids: CASSLPGLDSGTDTQYF. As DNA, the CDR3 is TGTGCCAGTAGTCTTCCAGGCCTAGATTCTGGCACAGATACGCAGTATTTT.

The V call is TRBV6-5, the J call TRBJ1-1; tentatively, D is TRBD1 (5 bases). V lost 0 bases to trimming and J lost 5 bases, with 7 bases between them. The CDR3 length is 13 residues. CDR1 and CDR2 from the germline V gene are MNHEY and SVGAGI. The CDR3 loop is CASSYSRGTEAFF. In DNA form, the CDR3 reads TGTGCCAGCAGTTACTCGAGGGGTACTGAAGCTTTCTTT.

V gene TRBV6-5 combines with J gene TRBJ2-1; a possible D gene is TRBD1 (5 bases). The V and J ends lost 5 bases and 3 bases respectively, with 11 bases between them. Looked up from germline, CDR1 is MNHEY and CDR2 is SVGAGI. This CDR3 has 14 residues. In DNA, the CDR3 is TGTGCCAGCAGTCCATCAGGGAACTACAATGAGCAGTTCTTC. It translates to CASSPSGNYNEQFF.

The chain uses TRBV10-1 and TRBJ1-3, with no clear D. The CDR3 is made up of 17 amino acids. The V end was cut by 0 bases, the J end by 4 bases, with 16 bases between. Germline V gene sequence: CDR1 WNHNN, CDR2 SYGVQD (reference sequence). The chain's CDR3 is CASSESIGGGYGNTIYF. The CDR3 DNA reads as TGCGCCAGCAGTGAGTCGATCGGCGGAGGGTACGGAAACACCATATATTTT.

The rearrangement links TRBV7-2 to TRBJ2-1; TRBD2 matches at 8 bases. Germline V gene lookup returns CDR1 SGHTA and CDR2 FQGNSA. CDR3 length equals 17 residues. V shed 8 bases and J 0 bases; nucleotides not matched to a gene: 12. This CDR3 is CASHLESSGPSYNEQFF. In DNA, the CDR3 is TGTGCCAGCCACCTAGAGTCTAGCGGGCCCTCCTACAATGAGCAGTTCTTC.

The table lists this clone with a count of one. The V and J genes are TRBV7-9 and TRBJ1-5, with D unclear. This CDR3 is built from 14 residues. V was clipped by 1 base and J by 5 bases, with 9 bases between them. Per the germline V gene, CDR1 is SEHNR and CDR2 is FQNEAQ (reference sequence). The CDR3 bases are TGTGCCAGCAGCTTAGACGGGAACCATCAGCCCCAGCATTTT. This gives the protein CASSLDGNHQPQHF.

CDR3 nucleotide sequence: TGTGCCAGCAGCGTAGCGTTAGCGGGAGCTGATACGCAGTATTTT. Translated, it gives CASSVALAGADTQYF. This rearrangement joins TRBV9 to TRBJ2-3; 9 positions match TRBD2. This CDR3 is 15 amino acids long. The V and J ends lost 0 bases and 6 bases, in that order; junction bases with no gene match: 5. Per the germline V gene, CDR1 is SGDLS and CDR2 is YYNGEE.

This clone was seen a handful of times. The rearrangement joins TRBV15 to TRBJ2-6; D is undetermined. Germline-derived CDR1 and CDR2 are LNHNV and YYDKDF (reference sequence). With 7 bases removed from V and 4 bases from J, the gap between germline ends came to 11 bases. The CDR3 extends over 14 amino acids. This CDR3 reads CATNKGAGANVLTF. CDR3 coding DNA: TGTGCCACCAATAAAGGAGCCGGGGCCAACGTCCTGACTTTC.

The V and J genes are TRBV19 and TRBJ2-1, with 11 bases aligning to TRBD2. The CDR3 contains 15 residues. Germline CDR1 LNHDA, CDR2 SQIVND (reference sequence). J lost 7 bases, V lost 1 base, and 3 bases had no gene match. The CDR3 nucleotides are TGTGCCAGTAGTATAGGCGGGACTAGCGGTAATGAGCAGTTCTTC. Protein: CASSIGGTSGNEQFF.

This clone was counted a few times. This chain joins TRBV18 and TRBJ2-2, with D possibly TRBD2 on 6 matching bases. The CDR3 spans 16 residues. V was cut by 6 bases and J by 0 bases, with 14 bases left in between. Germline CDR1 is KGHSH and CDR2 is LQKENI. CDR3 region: CASSSTSRPNTGELFF. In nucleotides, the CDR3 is TGTGCCAGCTCCTCAACTAGCAGACCGAACACCGGGGAGCTGTTTTTT.

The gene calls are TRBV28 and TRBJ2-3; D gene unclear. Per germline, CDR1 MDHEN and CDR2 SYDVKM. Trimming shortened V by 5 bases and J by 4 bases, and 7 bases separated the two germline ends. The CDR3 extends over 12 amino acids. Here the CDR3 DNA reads TGTGCCAGCAGTCAATACTCAGATACGCAGTATTTT. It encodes CASSQYSDTQYF. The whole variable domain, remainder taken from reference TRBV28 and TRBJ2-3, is DVKVTQSSRYLVKRTGEKVFLECVQDMDHENMFWYRQDPGLGLRLIYFSYDVKMKEKGDIPEGYSVSREKKERFSLILESASTNQTSMYLCASSQYSDTQYFGPGTRLTVL.

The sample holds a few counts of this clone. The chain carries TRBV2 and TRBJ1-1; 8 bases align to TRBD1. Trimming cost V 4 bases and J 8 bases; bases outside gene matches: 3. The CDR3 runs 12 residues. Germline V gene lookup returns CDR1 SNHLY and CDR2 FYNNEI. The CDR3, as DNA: TGTGCCAGCAGTGGGACAGGGCCAGAAGCTTTCTTT. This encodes CASSGTGPEAFF.

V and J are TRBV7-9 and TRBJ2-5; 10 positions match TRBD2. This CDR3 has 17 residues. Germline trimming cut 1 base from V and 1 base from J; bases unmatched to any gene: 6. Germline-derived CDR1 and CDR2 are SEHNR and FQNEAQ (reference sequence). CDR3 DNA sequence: TGTGCCAGCAGCTTAGGGGTAGCGGGGGGTACCCAAGAGACCCAGTACTTC. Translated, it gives CASSLGVAGGTQETQYF.

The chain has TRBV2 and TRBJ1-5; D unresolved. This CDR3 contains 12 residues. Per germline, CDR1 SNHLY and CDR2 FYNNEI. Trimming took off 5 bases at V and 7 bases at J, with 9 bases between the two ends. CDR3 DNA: TGTGCCAGCAGTAACCCCGAGCAGCCCCAGCATTTT. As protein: CASSNPEQPQHF.

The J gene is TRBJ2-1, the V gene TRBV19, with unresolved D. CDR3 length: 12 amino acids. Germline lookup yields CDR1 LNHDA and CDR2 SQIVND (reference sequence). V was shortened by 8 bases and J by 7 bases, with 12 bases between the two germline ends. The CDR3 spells CASSLLENEQFF. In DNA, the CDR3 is TGTGCCAGTTCCCTTCTAGAGAATGAGCAGTTCTTC.

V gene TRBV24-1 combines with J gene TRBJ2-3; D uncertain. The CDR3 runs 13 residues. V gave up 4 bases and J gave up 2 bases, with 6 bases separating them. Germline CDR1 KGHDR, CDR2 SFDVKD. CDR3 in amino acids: CATSDSDTDTQYF. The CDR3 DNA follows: TGTGCCACCAGTGACTCCGACACAGATACGCAGTATTTT.

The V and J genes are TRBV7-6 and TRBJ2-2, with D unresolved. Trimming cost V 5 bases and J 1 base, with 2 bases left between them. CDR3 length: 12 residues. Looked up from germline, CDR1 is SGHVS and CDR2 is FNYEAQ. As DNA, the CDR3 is TGTGCCAGCAGCCGGAACACCGGGGAGCTGTTTTTT. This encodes CASSRNTGELFF.

CDR3 coding DNA: TGTGCCAGCAGGGATAATCAGCCCCAGCATTTT. It encodes CASRDNQPQHF. The rearrangement uses TRBV6-6 and TRBJ1-5; no definite D call. The V end lost 6 bases, the J end lost 4 bases, and 4 bases lay between the germline ends. Germline CDR1 and CDR2: MNHNY and SVGAGI (reference sequence). CDR3 size: 11 residues.